This T cell receptor beta chain originates from a study of low-dose radiotherapy and immunotherapy resistance in tumors. As for the study in general: Members of Cohort 2 were treated with 1 Gy per fraction every two weeks; their total was 13 Gy over 26 weeks.

V lost 7 bases and J lost 2, with 17 bases in between. The CDR3 covers 15 residues. Priming of first-strand cDNA relied on TRAV- and TRBV-specific primers (covering alpha and beta chains). The authors ran 20 PCR cycles to amplify TCRs with a constant-region primer and V-primer adapter. One entry per CDR3 protein results from TCRdb running MiXCR on the reads. The sample includes about 64,000 distinct CDR3 sequences, approximately 26% of them seen just once. This clonotype was counted many times. Stated time point: before trial treatment. This clonotype was sampled from a male donor with rectosigmoid adenocarcinoma. Specimen: PBMCs, collected before treatment. The chain combines TRBV12-3 or TRBV12-4 with TRBJ1-2; TRBD1 might be the D (6 bases). The CDR3 loop reads CASTHNGGANYGYTF. CDR3 sequence (DNA): TGTGCCAGCACCCACAACGGGGGCGCCAACTATGGCTACACCTTC.